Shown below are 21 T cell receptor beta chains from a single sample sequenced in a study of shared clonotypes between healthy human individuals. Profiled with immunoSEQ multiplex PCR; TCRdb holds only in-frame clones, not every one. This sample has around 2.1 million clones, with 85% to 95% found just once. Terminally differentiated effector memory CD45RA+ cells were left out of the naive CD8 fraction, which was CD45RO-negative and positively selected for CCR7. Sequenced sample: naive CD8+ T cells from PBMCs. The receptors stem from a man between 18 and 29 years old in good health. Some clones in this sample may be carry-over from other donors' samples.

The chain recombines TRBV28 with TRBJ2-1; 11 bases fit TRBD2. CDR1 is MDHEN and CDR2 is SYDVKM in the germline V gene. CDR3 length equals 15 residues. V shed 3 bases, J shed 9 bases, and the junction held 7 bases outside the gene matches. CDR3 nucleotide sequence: TGTGCCAGCAGTTTCTCACTAGCGGGAGTGGGTGAGCAGTTCTTC. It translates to CASSFSLAGVGEQFF. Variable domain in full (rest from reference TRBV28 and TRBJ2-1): DVKVTQSSRYLVKRTGEKVFLECVQDMDHENMFWYRQDPGLGLRLIYFSYDVKMKEKGDIPEGYSVSREKKERFSLILESASTNQTSMYLCASSFSLAGVGEQFFGPGTRLTVL.

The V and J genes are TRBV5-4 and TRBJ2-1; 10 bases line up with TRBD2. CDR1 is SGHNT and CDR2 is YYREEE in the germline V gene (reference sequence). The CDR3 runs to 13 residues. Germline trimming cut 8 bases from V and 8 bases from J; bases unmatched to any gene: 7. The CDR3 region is CASSGTSVDEQFF. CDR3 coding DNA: TGTGCCAGTTCCGGGACTAGCGTCGATGAGCAGTTCTTC.

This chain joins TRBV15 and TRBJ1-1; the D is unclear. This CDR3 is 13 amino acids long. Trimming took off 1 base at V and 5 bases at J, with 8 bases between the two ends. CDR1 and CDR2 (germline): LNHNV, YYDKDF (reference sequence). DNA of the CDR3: TGTGCCACCAGCAGAGGTCCGGGGACTGAAGCTTTCTTT. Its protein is CATSRGPGTEAFF.

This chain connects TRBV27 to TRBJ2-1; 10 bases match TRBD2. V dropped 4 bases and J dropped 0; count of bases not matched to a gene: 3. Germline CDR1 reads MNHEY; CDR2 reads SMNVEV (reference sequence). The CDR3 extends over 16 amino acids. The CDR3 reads CASSSSGSISYNEQFF. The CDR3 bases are TGTGCCAGCAGTTCTAGCGGGAGTATCTCCTACAATGAGCAGTTCTTC.

This CDR3 reads CASSYAATNYGYTF. In DNA form, the CDR3 reads TGTGCCAGCAGTTACGCAGCTACTAACTATGGCTACACCTTC. V and J are TRBV6-5 and TRBJ1-2; D not resolved. The V end was cut by 2 bases, the J end by 0 bases, with 7 bases between. The CDR3 consists of 14 residues. CDR1 and CDR2 from the germline V gene are MNHEY and SVGAGI.

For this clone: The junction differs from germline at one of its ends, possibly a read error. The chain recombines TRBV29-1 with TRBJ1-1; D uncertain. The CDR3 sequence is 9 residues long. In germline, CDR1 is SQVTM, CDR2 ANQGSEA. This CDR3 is CTVGGEAFF. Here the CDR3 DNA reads TGCACCGTTGGTGGTGAAGCTTTCTTT.

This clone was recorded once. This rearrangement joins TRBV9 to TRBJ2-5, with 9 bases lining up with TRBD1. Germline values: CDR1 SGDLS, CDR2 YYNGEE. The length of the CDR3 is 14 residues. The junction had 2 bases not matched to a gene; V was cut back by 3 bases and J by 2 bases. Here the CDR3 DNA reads TGTGCCAGCAGCGGTGACAGGGGGCAAGAGACCCAGTACTTC. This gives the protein CASSGDRGQETQYF.

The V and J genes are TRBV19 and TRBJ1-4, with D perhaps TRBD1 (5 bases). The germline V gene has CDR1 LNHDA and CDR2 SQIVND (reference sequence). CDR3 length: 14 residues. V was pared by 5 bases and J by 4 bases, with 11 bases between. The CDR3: CASSSRVVNEKLFF. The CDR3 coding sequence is TGTGCCAGTAGTTCCAGGGTAGTTAATGAAAAACTGTTTTTT.

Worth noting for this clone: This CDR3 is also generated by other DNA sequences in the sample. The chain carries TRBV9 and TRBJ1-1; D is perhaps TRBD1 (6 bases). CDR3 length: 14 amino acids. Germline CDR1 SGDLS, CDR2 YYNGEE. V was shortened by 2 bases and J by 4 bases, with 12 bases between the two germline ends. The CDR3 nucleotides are TGTGCCAGCAGCGTTCGAGGGGGGAGCACTGAAGCTTTCTTT. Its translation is CASSVRGGSTEAFF. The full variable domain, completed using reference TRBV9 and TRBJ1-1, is DSGVTQTPKHLITATGQRVTLRCSPRSGDLSVYWYQQSLDQGLQFLIQYYNGEERAKGNILERFSAQQFPDLHSELNLSSLELGDSALYFCASSVRGGSTEAFFGQGTRLTVV.

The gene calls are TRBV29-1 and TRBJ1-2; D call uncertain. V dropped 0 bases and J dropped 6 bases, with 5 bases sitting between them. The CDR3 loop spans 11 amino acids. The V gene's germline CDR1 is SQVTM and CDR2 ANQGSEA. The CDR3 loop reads CSVEETDGYTF. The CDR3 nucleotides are TGCAGCGTTGAAGAGACGGATGGCTACACCTTC. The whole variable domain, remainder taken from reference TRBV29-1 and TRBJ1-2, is SAVISQKPSRDICQRGTSLTIQCQVDSQVTMMFWYRQQPGQSLTLIATANQGSEATYESGFVIDKFPISRPNLTFSTLTVSNMSPEDSSIYLCSVEETDGYTFGSGTRLTVV.

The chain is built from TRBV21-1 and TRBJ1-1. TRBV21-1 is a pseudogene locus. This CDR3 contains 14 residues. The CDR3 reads CASSKFEEHTEAFF. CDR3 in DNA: TGTGCCAGCAGCAAATTCGAGGAGCACACTGAAGCTTTCTTT.

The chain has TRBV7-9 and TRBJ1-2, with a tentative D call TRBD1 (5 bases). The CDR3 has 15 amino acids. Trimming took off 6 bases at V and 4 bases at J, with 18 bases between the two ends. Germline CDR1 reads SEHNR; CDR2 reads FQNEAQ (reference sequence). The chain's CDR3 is CASRGGALAGYGYTF. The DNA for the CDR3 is TGTGCCAGCAGGGGAGGGGCTTTAGCAGGCTATGGCTACACCTTC.

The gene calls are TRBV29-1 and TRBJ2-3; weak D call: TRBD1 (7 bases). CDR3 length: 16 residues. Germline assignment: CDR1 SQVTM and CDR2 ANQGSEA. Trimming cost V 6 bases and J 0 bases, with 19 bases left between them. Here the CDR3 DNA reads TGCAGCGTGGGGGGCGGGACAGCAGCTAGCACAGATACGCAGTATTTT. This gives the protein CSVGGGTAASTDTQYF.

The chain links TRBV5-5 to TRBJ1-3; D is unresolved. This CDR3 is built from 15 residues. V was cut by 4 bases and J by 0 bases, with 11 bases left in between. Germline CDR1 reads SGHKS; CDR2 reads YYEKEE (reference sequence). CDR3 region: CASSPRVASGNTIYF. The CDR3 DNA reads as TGTGCCAGCAGCCCTCGGGTAGCCTCTGGAAACACCATATATTTT.

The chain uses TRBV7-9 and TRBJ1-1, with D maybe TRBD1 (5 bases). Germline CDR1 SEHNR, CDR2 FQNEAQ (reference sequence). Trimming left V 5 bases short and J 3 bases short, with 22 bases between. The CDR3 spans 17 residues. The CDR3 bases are TGTGCCAGCAGCCCCGAGGGCCCGACAGATGAGTACACTGAAGCTTTCTTT. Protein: CASSPEGPTDEYTEAFF.

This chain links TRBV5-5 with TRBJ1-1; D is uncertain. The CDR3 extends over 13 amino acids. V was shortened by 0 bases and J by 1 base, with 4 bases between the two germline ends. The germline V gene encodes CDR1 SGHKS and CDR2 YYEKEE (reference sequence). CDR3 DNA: TGTGCCAGCAGCTTGGGCTGGAACACTGAAGCTTTCTTT. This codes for CASSLGWNTEAFF.

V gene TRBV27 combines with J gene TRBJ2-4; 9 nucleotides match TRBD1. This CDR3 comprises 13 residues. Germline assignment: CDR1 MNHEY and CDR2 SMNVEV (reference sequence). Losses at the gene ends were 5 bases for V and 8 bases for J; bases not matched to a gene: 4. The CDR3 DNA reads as TGTGCCAGCAGTCCGGGACAGGGCTACATTCAGTACTTC. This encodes CASSPGQGYIQYF.

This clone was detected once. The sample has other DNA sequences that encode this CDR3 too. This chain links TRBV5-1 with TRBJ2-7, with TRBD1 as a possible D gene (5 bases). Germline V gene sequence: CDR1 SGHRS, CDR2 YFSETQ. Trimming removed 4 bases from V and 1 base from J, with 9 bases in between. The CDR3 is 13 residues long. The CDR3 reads CASSGAGSYEQYF. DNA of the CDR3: TGCGCCAGCAGCGGGGCAGGGTCCTACGAGCAGTACTTC.

CDR3 in amino acids: CASRGTGAFPNYGYTF. In DNA, the CDR3 is TGTGCCAGCAGGGGGACAGGAGCCTTTCCTAACTATGGCTACACCTTC. The chain uses TRBV28 and TRBJ1-2; 8 bases align to TRBD1. The CDR3 consists of 16 residues. The J segment lost 0 bases and the V segment lost 6 bases, leaving 9 bases of the junction unmatched. From germline, CDR1 is MDHEN and CDR2 SYDVKM.

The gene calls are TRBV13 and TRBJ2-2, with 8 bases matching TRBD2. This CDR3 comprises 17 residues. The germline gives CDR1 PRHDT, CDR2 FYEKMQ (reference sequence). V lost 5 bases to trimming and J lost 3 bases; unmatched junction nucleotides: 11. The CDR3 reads CASSPPLAGPDTGELFF. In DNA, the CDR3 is TGTGCCAGCAGCCCGCCGTTAGCGGGACCTGACACCGGGGAGCTGTTTTTT. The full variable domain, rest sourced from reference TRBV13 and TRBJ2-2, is AAGVIQSPRHLIKEKRETATLKCYPIPRHDTVYWYQQGPGQDPQFLISFYEKMQSDKGSIPDRFSAQQFSDYHSELNMSSLELGDSALYFCASSPPLAGPDTGELFFGEGSRLTVL.

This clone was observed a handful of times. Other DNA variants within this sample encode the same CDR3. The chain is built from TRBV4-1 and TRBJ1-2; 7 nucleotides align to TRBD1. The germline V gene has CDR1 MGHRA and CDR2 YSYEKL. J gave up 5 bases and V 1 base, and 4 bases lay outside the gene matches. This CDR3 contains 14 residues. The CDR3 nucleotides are TGCGCCAGCAGCCAAGGTACAGGGGATTATGGCTACACCTTC. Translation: CASSQGTGDYGYTF.